This T cell receptor beta chain is from a study of blood T cell repertoires in COVID-19. Whole-study context: Whether acute or convalescent, the COVID-19 samples came from the United States, Italy and Spain. Sources were T cells, B-cell-depleted T cells, or PBMCs; the material itself was cDNA or gDNA.

Original processing methods: Estimation of nucleated cell counts was performed using reference gene primer amplification. The method was immunoSEQ multiplex PCR; TCRdb's version includes in-frame clones alone and lacks a portion of them. That table supplies the V and J calls and clone size; D and trimming were determined from the DNA. The data hold around 40,000 clones, with 89% observed a single time. The V and J ends lost 0 bases and 5 bases respectively, with 11 bases between them. Germline assignment: CDR1 LGHNA and CDR2 YSLEER. The CDR3 sequence is 15 residues long. The receptor was derived from a man aged 45-65 years with active COVID-19. The sequencing sample was made of peripheral blood. The chain employs TRBV4-3 and TRBJ2-1; a weak D match, TRBD1 (6 bases). Here the CDR3 reads CASSQDRGANNEQFF. In DNA form, the CDR3 reads TGCGCCAGCAGCCAAGACAGGGGAGCGAACAATGAGCAGTTCTTC.